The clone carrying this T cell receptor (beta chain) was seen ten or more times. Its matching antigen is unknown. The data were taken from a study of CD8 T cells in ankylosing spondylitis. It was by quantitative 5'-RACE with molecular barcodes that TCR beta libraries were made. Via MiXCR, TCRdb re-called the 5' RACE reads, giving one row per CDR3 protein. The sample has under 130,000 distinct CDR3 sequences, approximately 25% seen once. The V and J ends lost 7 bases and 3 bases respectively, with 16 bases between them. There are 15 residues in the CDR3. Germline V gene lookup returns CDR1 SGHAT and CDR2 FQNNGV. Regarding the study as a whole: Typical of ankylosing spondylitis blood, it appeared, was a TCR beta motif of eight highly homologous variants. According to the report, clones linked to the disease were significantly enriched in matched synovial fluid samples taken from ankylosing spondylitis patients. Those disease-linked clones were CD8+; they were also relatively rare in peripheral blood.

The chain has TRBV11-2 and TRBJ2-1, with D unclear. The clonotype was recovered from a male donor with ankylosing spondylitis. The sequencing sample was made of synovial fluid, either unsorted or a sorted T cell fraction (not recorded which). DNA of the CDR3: TGTGCCAGCACCCTCCTAGGATCTTACTACAATGAGCAGTTCTTC. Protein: CASTLLGSYYNEQFF. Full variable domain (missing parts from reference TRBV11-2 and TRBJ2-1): EAGVAQSPRYKIIEKRQSVAFWCNPISGHATLYWYQQILGQGPKLLIQFQNNGVVDDSQLPKDRFSAERLKGVDSTLKIQPAKLEDSAVYLCASTLLGSYYNEQFFGPGTRLTVL.